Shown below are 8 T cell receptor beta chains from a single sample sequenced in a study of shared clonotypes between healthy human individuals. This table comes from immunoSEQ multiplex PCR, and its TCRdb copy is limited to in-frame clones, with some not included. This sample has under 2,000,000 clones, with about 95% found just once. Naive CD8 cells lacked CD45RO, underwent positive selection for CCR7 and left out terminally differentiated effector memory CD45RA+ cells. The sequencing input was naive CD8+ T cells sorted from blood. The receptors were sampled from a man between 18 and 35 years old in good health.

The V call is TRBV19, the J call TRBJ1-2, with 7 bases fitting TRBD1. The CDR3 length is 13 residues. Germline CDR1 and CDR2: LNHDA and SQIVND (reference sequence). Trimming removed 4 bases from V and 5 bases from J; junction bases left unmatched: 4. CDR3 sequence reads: CASSSGQEYGYTF. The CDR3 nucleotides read TGTGCCAGTAGTAGTGGACAGGAGTATGGCTACACCTTC.

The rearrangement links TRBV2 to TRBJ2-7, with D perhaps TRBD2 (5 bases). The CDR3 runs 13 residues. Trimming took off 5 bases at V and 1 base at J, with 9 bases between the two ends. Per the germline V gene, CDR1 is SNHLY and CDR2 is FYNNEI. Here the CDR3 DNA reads TGTGCCAGCAGTCGCGGGTGGTCCTACGAGCAGTACTTC. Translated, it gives CASSRGWSYEQYF.

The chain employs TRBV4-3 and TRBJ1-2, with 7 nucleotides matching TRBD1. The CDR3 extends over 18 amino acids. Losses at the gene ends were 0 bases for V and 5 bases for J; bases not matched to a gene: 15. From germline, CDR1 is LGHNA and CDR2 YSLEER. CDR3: CASSQEGFRGALAYGYTF. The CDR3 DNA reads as TGCGCCAGCAGCCAAGAGGGGTTCAGGGGGGCCCTCGCTTATGGCTACACCTTC.

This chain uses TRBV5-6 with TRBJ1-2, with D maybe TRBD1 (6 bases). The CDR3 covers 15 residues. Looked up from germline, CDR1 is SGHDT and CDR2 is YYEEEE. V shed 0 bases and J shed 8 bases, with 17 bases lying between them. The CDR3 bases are TGTGCCAGCAGCTTGGGACAGGCCATCTATTGGGGCTACACCTTC. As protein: CASSLGQAIYWGYTF.

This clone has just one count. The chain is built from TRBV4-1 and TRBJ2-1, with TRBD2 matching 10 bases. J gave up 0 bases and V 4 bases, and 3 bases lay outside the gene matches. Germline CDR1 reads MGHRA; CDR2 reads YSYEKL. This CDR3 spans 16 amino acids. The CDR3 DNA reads TGCGCCAGCAGCCCGGCTAGCGGGGGCTCCTACAATGAGCAGTTCTTC. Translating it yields CASSPASGGSYNEQFF.

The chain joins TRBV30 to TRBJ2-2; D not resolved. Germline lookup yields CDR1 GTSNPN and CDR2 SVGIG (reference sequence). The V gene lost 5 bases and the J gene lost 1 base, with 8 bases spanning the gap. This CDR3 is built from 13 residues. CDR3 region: CAWAVQNTGELFF. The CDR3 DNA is TGTGCCTGGGCGGTTCAGAACACCGGGGAGCTGTTTTTT. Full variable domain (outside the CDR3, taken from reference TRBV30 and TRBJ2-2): SQTIHQWPATLVQPVGSPLSLECTVEGTSNPNLYWYRQAAGRGLQLLFYSVGIGQISSEVPQNLSASRPQDRQFILSSKKLLLSDSGFYLCAWAVQNTGELFFGEGSRLTVL.

CDR3 protein: CASSLGGDSEETQYF. CDR3 DNA: TGTGCCAGCAGCTTAGGGGGGGACAGTGAAGAGACCCAGTACTTC. The chain employs TRBV7-9 and TRBJ2-5; a weak D match, TRBD1 (7 bases). V lost 1 base and J lost 3, with 12 bases in between. CDR3 length: 15 amino acids. Germline V CDR1 and CDR2: SEHNR, FQNEAQ (reference sequence).

The CDR3: CASSAYRGDEQFF. The CDR3 DNA sequence: TGTGCCAGCAGCGCCTACAGGGGCGATGAGCAGTTCTTC. This chain joins TRBV7-8 and TRBJ2-1; the match to TRBD1 covers 7 bases. Germline V gene sequence: CDR1 SGHVS, CDR2 FQNEAQ. This CDR3 region has 13 residues. The V and J ends lost 5 bases and 8 bases, in that order; junction bases with no gene match: 6.